The 6 T cell receptor beta chains reported below all come from one sample, sequenced in a study of blood T cells in healthy people across ages. Next came a second PCR, run for about 6 to 12 cycles, which used a sample-barcoded 5' primer along with a J-beta primer mix. MiXCR, run by TCRdb on the 5' RACE reads, gives a single entry per CDR3 protein. The sample has about 970,000 distinct CDR3 sequences, roughly half seen once. The specimen was blood. The source is a woman aged 55-70 years in good health.

With respect to this clonotype: This may be a read error: a much more frequent sequence differs by one nucleotide. The chain joins TRBV10-3 to TRBJ2-5; 10 bases align to TRBD1. The CDR3 is 17 amino acids. Losses at the gene ends were 2 bases for V and 11 bases for J; bases not matched to a gene: 17. The germline V gene encodes CDR1 ENHRY and CDR2 SYGVKD. This chain's CDR3 is CAISEPAGQGRETEQYF. CDR3 in DNA: TGTGCCATCAGTGAGCCCGCGGGACAGGGGAGAGAGACTGAGCAGTACTTC.

J is TRBJ1-4 and V is TRBV27; no reliable D call. CDR3 size: 13 residues. Germline V gene sequence: CDR1 MNHEY, CDR2 SMNVEV (reference sequence). The V and J ends lost 8 bases and 4 bases respectively, with 11 bases between them. The CDR3 DNA follows: TGTGCCAGCGCCGGGGTAGATAATGAAAAACTGTTTTTT. Translation: CASAGVDNEKLFF.

There are a few counts of this clonotype. The chain is built from TRBV15 and TRBJ1-2; D remains unclear. Germline V CDR1 and CDR2: LNHNV, YYDKDF (reference sequence). Trimming cost V 2 bases and J 8 bases, with 6 bases left between them. The CDR3 runs to 11 residues. The CDR3 loop is CATSRTGGYTF. In DNA, the CDR3 is TGTGCCACCAGCAGAACTGGGGGCTACACCTTC.

The chain combines TRBV7-9 with TRBJ2-3; tentative D call: TRBD1 (6 bases). Germline CDR1 reads SEHNR; CDR2 reads FQNEAQ (reference sequence). The CDR3 totals 15 residues. V lost 5 bases and J lost 3, with 15 bases in between. The CDR3 sequence: CASSPDRMGTDTQYF. CDR3 DNA: TGTGCCAGCAGCCCCGACAGGATGGGGACAGATACGCAGTATTTT.

This chain uses TRBV28 with TRBJ2-1, with unresolved D. Germline loops: CDR1 MDHEN, CDR2 SYDVKM. This CDR3 is 13 amino acids long. Trimming shortened V by 8 bases and J by 4 bases, and 12 bases separated the two germline ends. The CDR3 sequence: CASFSYGYNEQFF. In DNA form, the CDR3 reads TGTGCCAGCTTCTCCTACGGTTACAATGAGCAGTTCTTC.

Here the CDR3 DNA reads TGCGCCAGCAGCCTTCAAGGGGGCCAGAACACCGGGGAGCTGTTTTTT. Protein: CASSLQGGQNTGELFF. J is TRBJ2-2 and V is TRBV4-1; 7 nucleotides match TRBD1. Germline V CDR1 and CDR2: MGHRA, YSYEKL. The V gene end was trimmed by 4 bases and the J gene end by 1 base; junction bases not matched to a gene: 6. This CDR3 is 16 amino acids long.